These 4 T cell receptor beta chains originate from one sample sequenced in a study of cytomegalovirus exposure and HLA in healthy donors. It was with 60 Vbeta and 13 Jbeta primers that the PCR ran. Data came from immunoSEQ multiplex PCR; TCRdb stores just in-frame clones and leaves some out. The sample contains about 180,000 clones, around three quarters of which appear only once. Sequences were obtained from PBMCs. The source of these receptors is a young woman in good health and CMV-seronegative.

This sequence joins TRBV30 and TRBJ2-7; a weak D match, TRBD1 (6 bases). With 2 bases removed from V and 1 base from J, the gap between germline ends came to 12 bases. Germline V CDR1 and CDR2: GTSNPN, SVGIG (reference sequence). This CDR3 has 14 residues. CDR3 in DNA: TGTGCCTGGAGTCCTCAGGGGAGATCCTACGAGCAGTACTTC. Protein sequence: CAWSPQGRSYEQYF.

This clone has a single count. The rearrangement uses TRBV27 and TRBJ1-1, with D maybe TRBD1 (5 bases). This CDR3 has 14 amino acids. From germline, CDR1 is MNHEY and CDR2 SMNVEV (reference sequence). Trimming cost V 2 bases and J 1 base, with 8 bases left between them. This CDR3 reads CASSLRQGNTEAFF. In DNA form, the CDR3 reads TGTGCCAGCAGTTTAAGGCAGGGGAACACTGAAGCTTTCTTT.

The chain uses TRBV9 and TRBJ2-5; possible D gene TRBD2, 6 bases. Trimming cost V 2 bases and J 1 base, with 12 bases left between them. Germline CDR1 and CDR2: SGDLS and YYNGEE. The CDR3 runs to 15 residues. CDR3 sequence: CASSVGGTLQETQYF. CDR3 coding DNA: TGTGCCAGCAGCGTGGGGGGTACGCTCCAAGAGACCCAGTACTTC.

Here the CDR3 reads CASSRDRGRETQYF. In nucleotides, the CDR3 is TGTGCCAGCAGCCGAGACAGGGGGAGAGAGACCCAGTACTTC. The genes are TRBV5-8 and TRBJ2-5; 9 nucleotides agree with TRBD1. Germline V gene lookup returns CDR1 SGHTS and CDR2 YDEGEE. Trimming at V came to 4 bases and at J to 4 bases, leaving 5 bases not matched to a gene. This CDR3 is built from 14 residues.